The T cell receptor (beta chain) under discussion was sequenced for a study of cytomegalovirus exposure and HLA in healthy donors. Study results and caveats: Immune exposure was documented only through CMV serostatus.

V shed 4 bases and J 4 bases; nucleotides not matched to a gene: 6. The V gene's germline CDR1 is LNHDA and CDR2 SQIVND (reference sequence). CDR3 length: 15 amino acids. Note on this clone: Its antigen is unknown.

The PCR was carried out with 60 Vbeta primers and 13 Jbeta primers. Here immunoSEQ multiplex PCR was the method, and the copy in TCRdb shows in-frame clones only, minus some. The repertoire holds 210,000 or so clones, around 87% seen once, with around 1.4% in the top ten. Sequencing was performed on PBMCs. The chain uses TRBV19 and TRBJ1-5, with 8 bases identical to TRBD1. The receptor comes from a young man in good health and CMV-seronegative. CDR3 loop: CASSSGQGGNQPQHF. The CDR3 DNA sequence: TGTGCCAGTAGTAGCGGACAGGGCGGGAATCAGCCCCAGCATTTT. Using reference TRBV19 and TRBJ1-5 for the parts outside the CDR3, the full variable domain is DGGITQSPKYLFRKEGQNVTLSCEQNLNHDAMYWYRQDPGQGLRLIYYSQIVNDFQKGDIAEGYSVSREKKESFPLTVTSAQKNPTAFYLCASSSGQGGNQPQHFGDGTRLSIL.